This TCR beta chain was sequenced for a study of blood T cell repertoires in COVID-19. Study details: Specimens from acute and convalescent COVID-19 originated in the United States, Italy and Spain. T cells, B-cell-depleted T cells, or PBMCs supplied cDNA or gDNA.

In the study's own analysis: Amplifying reference gene primers gave estimates of nucleated cell counts. Produced via immunoSEQ multiplex PCR; TCRdb's table is partial and in-frame only. Clone size and the V and J calls come from that table; the DNA yielded D and trimming. The sample contains 250,000 to 400,000 clones, about 91% of which appear only once. The ends lost 1 base at V and 7 bases at J; junction bases unmatched: 10. Germline V lookup: CDR1 MGHRA, CDR2 YSYEKL. CDR3 length equals 16 residues. Seattle patient enrollment occurred during active infection, with longitudinal follow-up thereafter. Sequencing was carried out using peripheral blood. The chain employs TRBV4-1 and TRBJ1-2; 9 bases fit TRBD1. The receptor comes from a woman between 25 and 40 years old with COVID-19, enrolled during active disease. CDR3 nucleotide sequence: TGCGCCAGCAGCCAAGGGGAACGGACAGGGGTATTTGGCTACACCTTC. Its translation is CASSQGERTGVFGYTF.